Described below is a single TCR beta chain sequence and its context. Its cognate antigen is unknown. Trimming took 4 bases from V and 7 from J; bases not matched to a gene: 5. Germline values: CDR1 SQVTM, CDR2 ANQGSEA. This CDR3 contains 13 residues. This entry comes from a study of T-cell memory formation after mild COVID-19. The study's findings and limits: Contracting clones from day 15 to 85 showed balanced CD4/CD8; later expanders favored CD4+. A second wave of clones peaked on day 37, and their SARS-CoV-2 specificity went unconfirmed.

With constant-segment primers, 5'RACE yielded cDNA libraries of TCR alpha and TCR beta that carried sample barcodes and UMIs. TCRdb ran MiXCR on the 5' RACE reads and lists one entry per CDR3 protein. The table includes 250,000 or so distinct CDR3 sequences, approximately 9% detected once. The source material was PBMCs or a T cell subset sorted from them (not recorded which). The clonotype was recovered from a man younger than 35 who had mild COVID-19 (a few samples of this study predate the infection). Cell type and time point are not known. V is TRBV29-1 and J is TRBJ2-1; 9 nucleotides match TRBD1. CDR3 region: CSVAETGGNEQFF. Here the CDR3 DNA reads TGCAGCGTTGCCGAGACAGGGGGAAATGAGCAGTTCTTC.